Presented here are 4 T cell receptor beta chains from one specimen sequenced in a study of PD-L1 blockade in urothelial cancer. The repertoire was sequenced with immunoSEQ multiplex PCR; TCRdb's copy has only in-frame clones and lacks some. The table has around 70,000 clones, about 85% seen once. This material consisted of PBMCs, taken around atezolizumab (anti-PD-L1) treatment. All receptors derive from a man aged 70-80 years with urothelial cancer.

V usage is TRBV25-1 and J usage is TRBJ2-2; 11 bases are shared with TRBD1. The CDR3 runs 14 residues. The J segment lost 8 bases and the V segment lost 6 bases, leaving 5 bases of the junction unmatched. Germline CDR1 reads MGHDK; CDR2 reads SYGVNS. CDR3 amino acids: CASSGQGATGELFF. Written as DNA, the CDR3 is TGTGCCAGCAGCGGACAGGGGGCGACGGGGGAGCTGTTTTTT.

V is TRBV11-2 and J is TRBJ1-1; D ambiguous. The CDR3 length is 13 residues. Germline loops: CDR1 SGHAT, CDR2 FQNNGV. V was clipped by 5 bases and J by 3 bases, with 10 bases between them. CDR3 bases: TGTGCCAGCAGCATACAAGTCGACACTGAAGCTTTCTTT. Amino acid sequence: CASSIQVDTEAFF.

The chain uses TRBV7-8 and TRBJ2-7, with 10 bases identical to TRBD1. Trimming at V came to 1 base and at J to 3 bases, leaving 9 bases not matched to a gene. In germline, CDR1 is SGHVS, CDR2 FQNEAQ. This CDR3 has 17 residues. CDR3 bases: TGTGCCAGCAGCTTAGTGGCTATCCGGGACAGGGGCTACGAGCAGTACTTC. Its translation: CASSLVAIRDRGYEQYF.

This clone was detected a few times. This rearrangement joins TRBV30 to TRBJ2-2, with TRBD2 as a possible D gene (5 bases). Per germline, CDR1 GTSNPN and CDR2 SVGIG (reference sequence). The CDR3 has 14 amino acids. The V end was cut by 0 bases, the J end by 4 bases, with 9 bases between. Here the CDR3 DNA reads TGTGCCTGGAGTGTAGCGAGGGCCACCGGGGAGCTGTTTTTT. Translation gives CAWSVARATGELFF.